This TCR beta chain is drawn from a study of shared clonotypes between healthy human individuals. The sorted-subset replicate PCRs were given roughly 200 ng DNA, which is 30,000 or so T cell genomes. Per the study methods: From ImmunoSEQ came sequences covering only the junction and carrying no quality scores, so filtering differed. Only in-frame clones appear in the TCRdb table, and some are missing; sequencing was by immunoSEQ multiplex PCR. The V and J calls and clone size come from that table; D and trimming were worked out from the DNA. This table has a few hundred thousand clones, roughly 95% appearing once. Worth noting for this clone: The same CDR3 can be traced to other DNA sequences in this sample.

Trimming pared 2 bases from V and 2 bases from J, leaving 8 bases between. The V gene's germline CDR1 is SGHRS and CDR2 YFSETQ. The CDR3 spans 13 residues. Only CD45RO-negative cells positively selected for CCR7 counted as naive CD8 cells, so terminally differentiated effector memory CD45RA+ cells were excluded. The sequenced sample was naive CD8+ T cells sorted from blood. The chain joins TRBV5-1 to TRBJ2-7; D unclear. This TCR was recovered from a woman aged 25 to 39 in good health. CDR3 coding DNA: TGCGCCAGCAGCTTTGGGGTAGCCTACGAGCAGTACTTC. This sequence encodes CASSFGVAYEQYF.